This T cell receptor (beta chain) was obtained from a study of T cell repertoires in ileal Crohn's disease. Each sample's TCRB immunosequencing used roughly 500 nanograms of biopsy DNA. Repertoires were generated with immunoSEQ multiplex PCR, while TCRdb's copy carries only in-frame clones and drops some. The data contain under 9,000 clones, around 70% of them singletons. This CDR3 contains 16 residues. V was shortened by 5 bases and J by 0 bases, with 15 bases between the two germline ends. In germline, CDR1 is SGHNT, CDR2 YENEEA. A few counts support this clone. V usage is TRBV11-3 and J usage is TRBJ2-3, with a weak D call TRBD2 (5 bases). What was sequenced was ileal tissue. This sequence originates from an adult with Crohn's disease. CDR3 nucleotide sequence: TGTGCCAGCAGCCTCGAGGACTCCCTTAGCACAGATACGCAGTATTTT. It yields the protein CASSLEDSLSTDTQYF.